The 19 T cell receptor beta chains in this list originate from one sample, sequenced in a study of control samples from healthy donors and cancer patients. Some clones are missing from TCRdb's copy, which holds only in-frame ones; the method was immunoSEQ multiplex PCR. Here the sample spans around 90,000 clones, under 90% being singletons. The sequenced material came from blood. The receptors were gathered from a woman aged 40 to 50 in good health.

The CDR3 here is CAISDNRSGGSYNSPLHF. The DNA of the CDR3 is TGTGCCATCAGTGATAATAGGTCAGGGGGCTCCTATAATTCACCCCTCCACTTT. V and J are TRBV10-3 and TRBJ1-6; TRBD1 matches at 7 bases. Germline V gives CDR1 ENHRY, CDR2 SYGVKD. The CDR3 runs 18 residues. Trimming took 3 bases from V and 0 from J; bases not matched to a gene: 8.

The chain uses TRBV7-8 and TRBJ2-1, with no clear D. Germline assignment: CDR1 SGHVS and CDR2 FQNEAQ. Trimming removed 5 bases at V and 8 bases at J, with 10 bases between. This CDR3 has 12 amino acids. In DNA, the CDR3 is TGTGCCAGCAGCCTCACCAGGTATGAGCAGTTCTTC. Protein sequence: CASSLTRYEQFF.

The chain recombines TRBV6-1 with TRBJ2-6; 10 bases line up with TRBD1. With 1 base clipped from V and 0 bases from J, the junction kept 0 bases outside the gene matches. This CDR3 comprises 17 residues. Germline V gene lookup returns CDR1 MNHNS and CDR2 SASEGT. The CDR3 region is CASSEGQGASGANVLTF. The CDR3 nucleotides read TGTGCCAGCAGTGAAGGACAGGGGGCCTCTGGGGCCAACGTCCTGACTTTC.

The genes are TRBV11-3 and TRBJ2-5; TRBD1 matches 7 bases. This CDR3 has 13 residues. The germline CDR1 and CDR2 sequences are SGHNT and YENEEA. The V gene end was trimmed by 5 bases and the J gene end by 1 base; junction bases not matched to a gene: 1. CDR3 sequence reads: CASSRQGQETQYF. The CDR3 DNA follows: TGTGCCAGCAGCCGACAGGGCCAAGAGACCCAGTACTTC.

V and J are TRBV29-1 and TRBJ2-1; 8 nucleotides line up with TRBD1. V was clipped by 6 bases and J by 1 base; unmatched bases: 5. Germline V lookup: CDR1 SQVTM, CDR2 ANQGSEA. This CDR3 comprises 14 residues. The CDR3 spells CSVAGGASYNEQFF. The CDR3 DNA reads as TGCAGCGTGGCAGGGGGCGCATCCTACAATGAGCAGTTCTTC.

As DNA, the CDR3 is TGTGCCAGCAGCGGGCGGACAGGAGGTTTTGACACTGAAGCTTTCTTT. Translated: CASSGRTGGFDTEAFF. This chain links TRBV9 with TRBJ1-1; TRBD1 agrees at 7 bases. Trimming took 3 bases from V and 3 from J; bases not matched to a gene: 11. Germline V gives CDR1 SGDLS, CDR2 YYNGEE. The CDR3 totals 16 residues.

The CDR3 sequence is CATSNGTGYSNQPQHF. The CDR3 bases are TGTGCCACCAGCAATGGGACAGGATATAGCAATCAGCCCCAGCATTTT. The chain links TRBV15 to TRBJ1-5; 8 bases are shared with TRBD1. V shed 4 bases, J shed 0 bases, and the junction held 5 bases outside the gene matches. The germline V gene has CDR1 LNHNV and CDR2 YYDKDF (reference sequence). The CDR3 extends over 16 amino acids.

The table lists this clone with a count of one. CDR3 sequence reads: CSARRMSEQYF. CDR3 bases: TGCAGTGCTAGAAGGATGTCCGAGCAGTACTTC. The genes are TRBV20-1 and TRBJ2-7, with D uncertain. V dropped 2 bases and J dropped 6 bases, with 8 bases sitting between them. Per germline, CDR1 DFQATT and CDR2 SNEGSKA (reference sequence). This CDR3 is 11 amino acids long.

The chain couples TRBV4-1 to TRBJ2-4; possibly TRBD1 for D (6 bases). Germline V lookup: CDR1 MGHRA, CDR2 YSYEKL. This CDR3 comprises 16 residues. The V end lost 1 base, the J end lost 8 bases, and 18 bases lay between the germline ends. CDR3 DNA: TGCGCCAGCAGCCAAGTGGGAACAGGGAAGCAAGACATTCAGTACTTC. Encoded protein: CASSQVGTGKQDIQYF.

This sequence joins TRBV6-5 and TRBJ1-2, with D perhaps matching TRBD1 (5 bases). The CDR3 has 14 residues. V was clipped by 0 bases and J by 7 bases, with 12 bases between them. Germline CDR1 is MNHEY and CDR2 is SVGAGI. The CDR3 loop reads CASSYSSGNAGYTF. CDR3 bases: TGTGCCAGCAGTTACTCGTCAGGGAATGCTGGCTACACCTTC.

The genes are TRBV27 and TRBJ1-5; D is ambiguous. Trimming shortened V by 6 bases and J by 0 bases, and 21 bases separated the two germline ends. The CDR3 length is 18 residues. CDR1 and CDR2 from the germline V gene are MNHEY and SMNVEV (reference sequence). The CDR3 sequence is CASSLRSAPIYSNQPQHF. The CDR3 DNA follows: TGTGCCAGCAGCCTTAGGTCCGCCCCTATCTATAGCAATCAGCCCCAGCATTTT.

In this sample, this clone turned up once. This chain connects TRBV5-6 to TRBJ1-4, with a weak D call TRBD1 (5 bases). This CDR3 region has 14 residues. The germline V and J ends were trimmed by 2 bases and 2 bases, with 7 bases remaining between them. Germline V CDR1 and CDR2: SGHDT, YYEEEE. The CDR3 region is CASSFAGTNEKLFF. The CDR3 DNA sequence: TGTGCCAGCAGCTTCGCAGGGACTAATGAAAAACTGTTTTTT.

The V gene is TRBV30, the J gene TRBJ1-2; D is uncertain. Germline CDR1 is GTSNPN and CDR2 is SVGIG (reference sequence). Trimming took off 2 bases at V and 4 bases at J, with 5 bases between the two ends. The CDR3 contains 11 residues. CDR3 protein: CAWSLGYGYTF. CDR3 in DNA: TGTGCCTGGAGTCTTGGCTATGGCTACACCTTC.

In its sample, this clone was seen a few times. This chain links TRBV7-9 with TRBJ2-5; the match to TRBD1 covers 7 bases. This CDR3 has 14 amino acids. The junction had 6 bases not matched to a gene; V was cut back by 4 bases and J by 4 bases. Germline lookup yields CDR1 SEHNR and CDR2 FQNEAQ (reference sequence). CDR3 in DNA: TGTGCCAGCAGCTCCGGACAGGCCGGAGAGACCCAGTACTTC. This sequence encodes CASSSGQAGETQYF.

The chain employs TRBV30 and TRBJ2-3, with TRBD2 matching over 10 bases. V gave up 5 bases and J gave up 2 bases; unmatched junction bases: 4. Germline V gene lookup returns CDR1 GTSNPN and CDR2 SVGIG (reference sequence). The CDR3 consists of 14 residues. In DNA, the CDR3 is TGTGCCTGGGCTAGCGGGGGATCCACAGATACGCAGTATTTT. Translated: CAWASGGSTDTQYF.

The chain carries TRBV3-1 (or the pseudogene TRBV3-2) and TRBJ1-2; D remains unclear. V lost 2 bases and J 6 bases, leaving 16 bases between the germline ends. CDR3 length: 15 amino acids. Germline V gene lookup returns CDR1 LGHDT and CDR2 YNNKEL (reference sequence). The CDR3 is CASSQRGGPEHGYTF. For the CDR3, the DNA is TGTGCCAGCAGCCAACGAGGAGGGCCTGAGCATGGCTACACCTTC.

With respect to this clone: Sequence at one end of the junction differs from germline and may be a read error. The chain joins TRBV2 to TRBJ1-5; TRBD1 agrees at 8 bases. The CDR3 spans 14 residues. CDR1 and CDR2 from the germline V gene are SNHLY and FYNNEI. This chain's CDR3 is CASREEDRVQPQHF. In DNA, the CDR3 is TGTGCCAGCAGGGAAGAGGACAGGGTTCAGCCCCAGCATTTT.

CDR3 DNA: TGTGCCAGCAGTTATTTGGGGCCCCGTAGCACCGGGGAGCTGTTTTTT. The encoded protein is CASSYLGPRSTGELFF. This chain connects TRBV6-2 or TRBV6-3 to TRBJ2-2, with D possibly matching TRBD1 (5 bases). Trimming pared 3 bases from V and 4 bases from J, leaving 15 bases between. CDR1 and CDR2 from the germline V gene are MNHEY and SVGEGT. This CDR3 is 16 amino acids long.

This rearrangement joins TRBV7-9 to TRBJ1-1; D possibly corresponds to TRBD1 (5 bases). V lost 1 base to trimming and J lost 0 bases, with 12 bases between them. Germline V CDR1 and CDR2: SEHNR, FQNEAQ (reference sequence). The CDR3 length is 16 residues. CDR3 loop: CASSLEAGLMNTEAFF. For the CDR3, the DNA is TGTGCCAGCAGCTTAGAGGCGGGGCTCATGAACACTGAAGCTTTCTTT. Together with reference TRBV7-9 and TRBJ1-1, the CDR3 gives the full variable domain: DTGVSQNPRHKITKRGQNVTFRCDPISEHNRLYWYRQTLGQGPEFLTYFQNEAQLEKSRLLSDRFSAERPKGSFSTLEIQRTEQGDSAMYLCASSLEAGLMNTEAFFGQGTRLTVV.